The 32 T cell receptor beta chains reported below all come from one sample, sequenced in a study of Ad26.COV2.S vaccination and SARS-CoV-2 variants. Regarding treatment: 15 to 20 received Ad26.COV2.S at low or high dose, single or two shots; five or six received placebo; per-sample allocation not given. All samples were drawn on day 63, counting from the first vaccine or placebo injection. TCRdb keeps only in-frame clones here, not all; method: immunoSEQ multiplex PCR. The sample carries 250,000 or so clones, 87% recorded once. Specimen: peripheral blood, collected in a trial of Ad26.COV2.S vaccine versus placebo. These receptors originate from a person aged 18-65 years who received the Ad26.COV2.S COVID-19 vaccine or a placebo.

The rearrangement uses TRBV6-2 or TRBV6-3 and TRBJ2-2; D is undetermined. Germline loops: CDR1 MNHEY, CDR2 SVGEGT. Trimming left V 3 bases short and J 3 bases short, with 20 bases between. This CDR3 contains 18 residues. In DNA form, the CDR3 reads TGTGCCAGCAGTTATGGCGGCGTATTGCATGGCGACACCGGGGAGCTGTTTTTT. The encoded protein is CASSYGGVLHGDTGELFF.

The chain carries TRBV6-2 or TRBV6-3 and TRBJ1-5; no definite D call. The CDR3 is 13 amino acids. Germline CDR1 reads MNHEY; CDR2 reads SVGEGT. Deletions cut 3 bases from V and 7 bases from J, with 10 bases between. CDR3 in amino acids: CASSYSGRQPQHF. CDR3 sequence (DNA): TGTGCCAGCAGTTATTCCGGCCGACAGCCCCAGCATTTT.

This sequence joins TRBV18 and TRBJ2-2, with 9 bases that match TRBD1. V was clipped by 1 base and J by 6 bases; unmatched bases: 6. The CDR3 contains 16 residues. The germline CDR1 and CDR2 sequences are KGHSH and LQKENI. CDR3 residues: CASSPQLTGGSGELFF. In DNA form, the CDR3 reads TGTGCCAGCTCACCACAATTGACAGGGGGATCCGGGGAGCTGTTTTTT.

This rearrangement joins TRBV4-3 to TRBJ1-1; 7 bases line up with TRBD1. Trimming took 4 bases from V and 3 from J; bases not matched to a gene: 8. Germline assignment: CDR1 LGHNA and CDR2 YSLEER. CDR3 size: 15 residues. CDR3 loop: CASSLIPTGYTEAFF. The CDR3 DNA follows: TGCGCCAGCAGCCTAATCCCGACAGGGTACACTGAAGCTTTCTTT.

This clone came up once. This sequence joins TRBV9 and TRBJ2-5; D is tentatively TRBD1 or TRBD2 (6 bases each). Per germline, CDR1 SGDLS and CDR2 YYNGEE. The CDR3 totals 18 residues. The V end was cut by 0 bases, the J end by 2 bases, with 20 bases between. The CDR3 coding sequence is TGTGCCAGCAGCGTAGGGCCTCGTCACGGGGGCCAACAAGAGACCCAGTACTTC. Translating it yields CASSVGPRHGGQQETQYF.

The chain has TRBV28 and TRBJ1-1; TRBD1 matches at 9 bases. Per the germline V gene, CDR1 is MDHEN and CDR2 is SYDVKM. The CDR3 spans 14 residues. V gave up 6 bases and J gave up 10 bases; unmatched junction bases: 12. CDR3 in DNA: TGTGCCAGCAGGTGGGACGGGACAGGGTGGGGAGCTTTCTTT. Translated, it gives CASRWDGTGWGAFF. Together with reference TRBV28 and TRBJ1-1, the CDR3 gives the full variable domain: DVKVTQSSRYLVKRTGEKVFLECVQDMDHENMFWYRQDPGLGLRLIYFSYDVKMKEKGDIPEGYSVSREKKERFSLILESASTNQTSMYLCASRWDGTGWGAFFGQGTRLTVV.

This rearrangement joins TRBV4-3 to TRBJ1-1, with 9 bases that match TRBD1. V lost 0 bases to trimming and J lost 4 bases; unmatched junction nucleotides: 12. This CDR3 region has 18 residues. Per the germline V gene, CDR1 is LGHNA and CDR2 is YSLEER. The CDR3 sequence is CASSQDLAPGQGTTEAFF. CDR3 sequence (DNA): TGCGCCAGCAGCCAAGATCTAGCTCCGGGACAGGGAACCACTGAAGCTTTCTTT.

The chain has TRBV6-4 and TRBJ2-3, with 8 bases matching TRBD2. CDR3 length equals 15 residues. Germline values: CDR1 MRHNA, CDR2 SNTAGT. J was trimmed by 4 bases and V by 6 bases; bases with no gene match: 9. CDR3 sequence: CASSERAGASDTQYF. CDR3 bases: TGTGCCAGCAGCGAAAGAGCGGGAGCCTCAGATACGCAGTATTTT.

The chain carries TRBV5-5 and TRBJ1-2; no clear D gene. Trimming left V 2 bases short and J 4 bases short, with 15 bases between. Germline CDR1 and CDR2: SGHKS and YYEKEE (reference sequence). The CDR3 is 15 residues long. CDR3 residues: CASSFSPGVPYGYTF. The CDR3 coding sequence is TGTGCCAGCAGCTTTTCTCCCGGGGTACCCTATGGCTACACCTTC.

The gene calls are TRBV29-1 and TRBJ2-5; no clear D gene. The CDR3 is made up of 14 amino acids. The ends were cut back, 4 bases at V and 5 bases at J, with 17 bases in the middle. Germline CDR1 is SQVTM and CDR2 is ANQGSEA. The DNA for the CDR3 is TGCAGCGTTGGAACACCTCAGATGGGGGAGACCCAGTACTTC. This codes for CSVGTPQMGETQYF. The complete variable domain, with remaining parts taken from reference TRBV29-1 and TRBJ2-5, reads SAVISQKPSRDICQRGTSLTIQCQVDSQVTMMFWYRQQPGQSLTLIATANQGSEATYESGFVIDKFPISRPNLTFSTLTVSNMSPEDSSIYLCSVGTPQMGETQYFGPGTRLLVL.

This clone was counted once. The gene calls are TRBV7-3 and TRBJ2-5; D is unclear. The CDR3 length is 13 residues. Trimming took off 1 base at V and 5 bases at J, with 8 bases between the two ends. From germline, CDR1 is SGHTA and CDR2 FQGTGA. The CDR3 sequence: CASSLKYSETQYF. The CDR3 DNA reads TGTGCCAGCAGCTTAAAGTATTCGGAGACCCAGTACTTC.

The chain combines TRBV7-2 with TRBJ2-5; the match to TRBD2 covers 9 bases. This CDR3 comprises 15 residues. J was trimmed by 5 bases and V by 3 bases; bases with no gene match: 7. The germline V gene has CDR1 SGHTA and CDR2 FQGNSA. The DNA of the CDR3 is TGTGCCAGCAGCTTCCGAGCGGGGGGTTGGGAGACCCAGTACTTC. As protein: CASSFRAGGWETQYF. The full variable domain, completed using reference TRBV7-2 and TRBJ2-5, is GAGVSQSPSNKVTEKGKDVELRCDPISGHTALYWYRQSLGQGLEFLIYFQGNSAPDKSGLPSDRFSAERTGGSVSTLTIQRTQQEDSAVYLCASSFRAGGWETQYFGPGTRLLVL.

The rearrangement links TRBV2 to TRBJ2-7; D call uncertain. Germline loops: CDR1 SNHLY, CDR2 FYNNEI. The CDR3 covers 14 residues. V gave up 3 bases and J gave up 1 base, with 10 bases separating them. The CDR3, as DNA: TGTGCCAGCAGTGATAGGATAAGGTCCTACGAGCAGTACTTC. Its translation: CASSDRIRSYEQYF.

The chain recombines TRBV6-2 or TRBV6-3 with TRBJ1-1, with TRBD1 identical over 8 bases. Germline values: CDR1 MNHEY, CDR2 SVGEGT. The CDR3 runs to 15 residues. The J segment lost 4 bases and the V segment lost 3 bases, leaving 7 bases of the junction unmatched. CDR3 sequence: CASSYHTGGLTEAFF. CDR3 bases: TGTGCCAGCAGTTATCATACAGGGGGACTCACTGAAGCTTTCTTT.

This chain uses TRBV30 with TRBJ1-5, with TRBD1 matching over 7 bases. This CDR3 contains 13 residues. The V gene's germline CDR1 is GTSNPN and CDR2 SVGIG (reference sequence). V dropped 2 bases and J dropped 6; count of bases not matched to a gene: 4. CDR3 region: CAWSPTGPQPQHF. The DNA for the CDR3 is TGTGCCTGGAGTCCGACAGGGCCTCAGCCCCAGCATTTT.

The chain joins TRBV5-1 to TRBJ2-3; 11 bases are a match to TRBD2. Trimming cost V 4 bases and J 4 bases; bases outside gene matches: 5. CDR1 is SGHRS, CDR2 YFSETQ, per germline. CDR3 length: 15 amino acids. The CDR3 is CASSKLAGAADTQYF. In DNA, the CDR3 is TGCGCCAGCAGCAAACTAGCGGGAGCAGCAGATACGCAGTATTTT.

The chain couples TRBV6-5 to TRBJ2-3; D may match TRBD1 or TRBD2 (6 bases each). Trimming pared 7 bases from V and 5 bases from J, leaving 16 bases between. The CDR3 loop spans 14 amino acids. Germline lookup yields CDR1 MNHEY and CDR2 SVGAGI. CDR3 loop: CASKVGGPGDTQYF. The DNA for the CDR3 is TGTGCCAGCAAGGTGGGGGGCCCAGGAGATACGCAGTATTTT.

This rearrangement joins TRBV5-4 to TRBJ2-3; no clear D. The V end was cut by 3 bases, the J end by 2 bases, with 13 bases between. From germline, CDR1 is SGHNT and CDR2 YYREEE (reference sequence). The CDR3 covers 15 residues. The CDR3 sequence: CASSWGGGSTDTQYF. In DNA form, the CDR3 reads TGTGCCAGCAGCTGGGGTGGCGGTTCCACAGATACGCAGTATTTT.

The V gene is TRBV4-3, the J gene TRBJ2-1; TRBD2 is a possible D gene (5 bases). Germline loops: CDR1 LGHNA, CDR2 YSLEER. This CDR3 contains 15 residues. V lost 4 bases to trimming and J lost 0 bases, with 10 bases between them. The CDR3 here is CASSRGSGSYNEQFF. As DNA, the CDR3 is TGCGCCAGCAGCCGAGGGAGCGGCTCCTACAATGAGCAGTTCTTC.

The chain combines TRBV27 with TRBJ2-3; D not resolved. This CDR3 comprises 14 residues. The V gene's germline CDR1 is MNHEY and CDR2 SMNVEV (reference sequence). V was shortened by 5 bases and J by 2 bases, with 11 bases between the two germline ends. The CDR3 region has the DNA TGTGCCAGCAGTGTTGGTGGTTTCACAGATACGCAGTATTTT. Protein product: CASSVGGFTDTQYF.

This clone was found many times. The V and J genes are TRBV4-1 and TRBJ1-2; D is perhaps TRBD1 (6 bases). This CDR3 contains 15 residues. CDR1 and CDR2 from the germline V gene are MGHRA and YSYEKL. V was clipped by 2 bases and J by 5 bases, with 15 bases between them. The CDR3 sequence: CASSQLYRELYGYTF. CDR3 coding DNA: TGCGCCAGCAGCCAACTATACAGGGAACTTTATGGCTACACCTTC.

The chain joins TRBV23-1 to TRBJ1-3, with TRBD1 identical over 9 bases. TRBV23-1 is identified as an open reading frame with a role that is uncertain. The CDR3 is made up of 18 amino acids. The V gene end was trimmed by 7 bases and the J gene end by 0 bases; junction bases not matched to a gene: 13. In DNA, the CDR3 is TGCGCCAGCAACCGGGACAGGGCCCTGATGAGCTCTGGAAACACCATATATTTT. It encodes CASNRDRALMSSGNTIYF.

As DNA, the CDR3 is TGTGCCAGCAGCCGACTACTTAGCCGGGAGAGTGAGCAGTTCTTC. This codes for CASSRLLSRESEQFF. The chain couples TRBV6-5 to TRBJ2-1; weak D call: TRBD2 (6 bases). Germline V lookup: CDR1 MNHEY, CDR2 SVGAGI. The length of the CDR3 is 15 residues. V lost 6 bases, J lost 9 bases, and 21 bases lay in between.

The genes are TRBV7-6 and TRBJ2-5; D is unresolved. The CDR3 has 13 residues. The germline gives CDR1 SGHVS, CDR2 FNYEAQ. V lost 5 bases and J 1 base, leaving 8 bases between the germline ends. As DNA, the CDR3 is TGTGCCAGCAGCCCCAACCCCCAAGAGACCCAGTACTTC. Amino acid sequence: CASSPNPQETQYF.

CDR3 in amino acids: CATSSGTGDYNEQFF. In nucleotides, the CDR3 is TGTGCCACCAGCAGTGGGACAGGGGATTACAATGAGCAGTTCTTC. The chain combines TRBV15 with TRBJ2-1; TRBD1 matches 10 bases. Germline CDR1 LNHNV, CDR2 YYDKDF (reference sequence). The CDR3 covers 15 residues. Trimming removed 3 bases from V and 4 bases from J; junction bases left unmatched: 3.

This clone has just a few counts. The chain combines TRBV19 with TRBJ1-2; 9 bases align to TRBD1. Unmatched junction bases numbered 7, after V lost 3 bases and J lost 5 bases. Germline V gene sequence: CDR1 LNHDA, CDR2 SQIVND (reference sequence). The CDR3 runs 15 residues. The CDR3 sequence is CASSIRGTGPYGYTF. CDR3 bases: TGTGCCAGTAGTATCCGGGGGACAGGGCCGTATGGCTACACCTTC.

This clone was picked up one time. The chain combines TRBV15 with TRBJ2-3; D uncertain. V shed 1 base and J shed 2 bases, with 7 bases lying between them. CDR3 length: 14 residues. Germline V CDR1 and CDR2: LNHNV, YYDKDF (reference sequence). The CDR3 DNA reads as TGTGCCACCAGCAGAGTCCAGGTCACAGATACGCAGTATTTT. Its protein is CATSRVQVTDTQYF.

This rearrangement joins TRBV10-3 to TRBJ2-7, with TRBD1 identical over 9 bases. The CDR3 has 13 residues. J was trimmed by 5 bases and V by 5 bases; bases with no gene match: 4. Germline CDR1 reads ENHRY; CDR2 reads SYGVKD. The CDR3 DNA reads TGTGCCATCAGTAAGGGACAGGGCCACGAGCAGTACTTC. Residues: CAISKGQGHEQYF.

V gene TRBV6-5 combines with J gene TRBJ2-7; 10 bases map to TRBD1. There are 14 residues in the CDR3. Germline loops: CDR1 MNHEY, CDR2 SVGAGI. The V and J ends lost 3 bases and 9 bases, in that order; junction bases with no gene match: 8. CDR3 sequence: CASSYGDRGYRQYF. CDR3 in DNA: TGTGCCAGCAGTTATGGGGACAGGGGATATCGGCAGTACTTC.

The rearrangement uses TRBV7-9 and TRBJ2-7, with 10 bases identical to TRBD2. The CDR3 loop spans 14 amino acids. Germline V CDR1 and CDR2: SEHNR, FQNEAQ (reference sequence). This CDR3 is CVSSSGLAVYEQYV. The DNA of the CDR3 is TGTGTCAGCAGCTCCGGACTAGCGGTCTACGAGCAGTACGTC.

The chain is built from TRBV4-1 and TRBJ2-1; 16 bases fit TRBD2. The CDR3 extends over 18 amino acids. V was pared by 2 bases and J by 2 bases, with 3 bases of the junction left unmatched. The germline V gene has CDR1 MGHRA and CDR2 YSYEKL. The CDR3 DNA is TGCGCCAGCAGCCAATGGGGACTAGCGGGGGGGGCCTACAATGAGCAGTTCTTC. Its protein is CASSQWGLAGGAYNEQFF.

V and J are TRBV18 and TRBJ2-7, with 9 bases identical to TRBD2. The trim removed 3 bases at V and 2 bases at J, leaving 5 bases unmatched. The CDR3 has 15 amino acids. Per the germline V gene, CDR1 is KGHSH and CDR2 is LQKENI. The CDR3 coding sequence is TGTGCCAGCTCACCGTGGCCTAGCGGGACCTACGAGCAGTACGTC. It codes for CASSPWPSGTYEQYV.